This T cell receptor beta chain originates from a study of shared clonotypes between healthy human individuals. Study observations and caveats: The represented genetic and exposure-history diversity was limited by the small number of donors. How much donors shared clonotypes was expected to be affected by sequencing depth. Generation of non-shared clonotypes was less probable than generation of clonotypes shared by all four donors. A handful of donors shared 4.5% to 6.5% of their naive CD4 clonotypes.

In germline, CDR1 is GTSNPN, CDR2 SVGIG (reference sequence). Germline trimming cut 2 bases from V and 6 bases from J; bases unmatched to any gene: 5. The CDR3 totals 13 residues. The protocol was immunoSEQ multiplex PCR, while the TCRdb copy is restricted to in-frame clones and leaves out a portion. This table holds about 2 million clones, roughly 94% found once. About this clone: Its antigen is unidentified. This sample includes further DNA sequences coding for the same CDR3.

Naive CD8 cells lacked CD45RO and underwent positive selection for CCR7, leaving out terminally differentiated effector memory CD45RA+ cells. This TCR was recovered from a man between 18 and 29 years old in good health. What was sequenced was naive CD8+ T cells sorted from blood. The rearrangement links TRBV30 to TRBJ1-2, with 8 positions matching TRBD1. The CDR3 DNA sequence: TGTGCCTGGAGTCTCCAGGGGGCGGATGGCTACACCTTC. Translating gives CAWSLQGADGYTF.